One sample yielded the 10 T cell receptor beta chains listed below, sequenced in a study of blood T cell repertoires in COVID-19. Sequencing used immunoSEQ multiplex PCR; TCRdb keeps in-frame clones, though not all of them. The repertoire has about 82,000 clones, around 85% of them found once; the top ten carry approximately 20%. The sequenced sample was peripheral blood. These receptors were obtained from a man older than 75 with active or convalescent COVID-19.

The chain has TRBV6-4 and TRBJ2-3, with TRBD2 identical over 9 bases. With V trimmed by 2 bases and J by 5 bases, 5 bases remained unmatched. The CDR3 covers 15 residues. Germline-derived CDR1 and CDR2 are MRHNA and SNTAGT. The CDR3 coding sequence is TGTGCCAGCAGTGACGGCGGGGGGGCCCGAGATACGCAGTATTTT. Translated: CASSDGGGARDTQYF.

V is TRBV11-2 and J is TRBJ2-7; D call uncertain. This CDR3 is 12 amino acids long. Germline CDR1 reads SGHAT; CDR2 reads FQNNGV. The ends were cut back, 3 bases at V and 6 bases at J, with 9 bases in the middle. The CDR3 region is CASSLTQLEQYV. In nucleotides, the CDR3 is TGTGCCAGCAGCTTGACTCAGCTCGAGCAGTACGTC.

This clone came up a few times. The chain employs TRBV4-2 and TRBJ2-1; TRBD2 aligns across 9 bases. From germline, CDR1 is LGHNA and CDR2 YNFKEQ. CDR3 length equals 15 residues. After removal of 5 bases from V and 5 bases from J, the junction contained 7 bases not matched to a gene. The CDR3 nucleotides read TGTGCCAGCAGCAGTGGCGCTAGCGGGGACAATGAGCAGTTCTTC. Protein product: CASSSGASGDNEQFF.

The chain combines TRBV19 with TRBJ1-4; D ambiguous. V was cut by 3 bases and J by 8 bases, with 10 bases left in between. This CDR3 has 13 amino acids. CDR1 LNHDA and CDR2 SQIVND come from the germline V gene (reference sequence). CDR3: CASSIPMGEKLFF. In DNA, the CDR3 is TGTGCCAGTAGTATCCCGATGGGCGAAAAACTGTTTTTT.

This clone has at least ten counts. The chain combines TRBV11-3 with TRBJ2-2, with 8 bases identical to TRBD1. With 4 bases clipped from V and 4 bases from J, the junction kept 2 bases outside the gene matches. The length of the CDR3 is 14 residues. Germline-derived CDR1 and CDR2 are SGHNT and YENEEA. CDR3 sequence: CASSSRGLTGELFF. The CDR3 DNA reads TGTGCCAGCAGCTCCAGGGGGCTCACCGGGGAGCTGTTTTTT.

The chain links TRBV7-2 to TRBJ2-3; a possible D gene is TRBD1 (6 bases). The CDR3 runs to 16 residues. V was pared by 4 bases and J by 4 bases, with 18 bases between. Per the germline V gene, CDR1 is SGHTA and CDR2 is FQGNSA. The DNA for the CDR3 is TGTGCCAGCAGCTCCCCCAGGGGTGGGGCAGCAGATACGCAGTATTTT. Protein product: CASSSPRGGAADTQYF. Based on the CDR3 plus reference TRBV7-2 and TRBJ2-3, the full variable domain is GAGVSQSPSNKVTEKGKDVELRCDPISGHTALYWYRQSLGQGLEFLIYFQGNSAPDKSGLPSDRFSAERTGGSVSTLTIQRTQQEDSAVYLCASSSPRGGAADTQYFGPGTRLTVL.

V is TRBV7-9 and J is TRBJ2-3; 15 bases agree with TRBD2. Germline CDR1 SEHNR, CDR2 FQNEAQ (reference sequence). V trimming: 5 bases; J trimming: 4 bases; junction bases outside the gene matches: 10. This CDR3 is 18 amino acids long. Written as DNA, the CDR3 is TGTGCCAGCAGCCGACGGCAGGGACTAGCGGGGGGTGCAGATACGCAGTATTTT. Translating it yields CASSRRQGLAGGADTQYF.

The CDR3 coding sequence is TGTGCCACCAGCAGAGATATCCCTTCCCGGGGATGGGAGCAGTACGTC. It translates to CATSRDIPSRGWEQYV. This rearrangement joins TRBV15 to TRBJ2-7, with D possibly matching TRBD2 (5 bases). The CDR3 totals 16 residues. Trimming pared 0 bases from V and 7 bases from J, leaving 19 bases between. CDR1 is LNHNV, CDR2 YYDKDF, per germline (reference sequence).

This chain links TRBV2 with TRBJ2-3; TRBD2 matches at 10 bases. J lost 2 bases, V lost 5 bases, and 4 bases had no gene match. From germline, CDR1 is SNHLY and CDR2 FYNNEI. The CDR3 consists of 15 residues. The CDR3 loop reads CASSSGGVSTDTQYF. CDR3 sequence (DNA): TGTGCCAGCAGTAGCGGGGGGGTCTCCACAGATACGCAGTATTTT.

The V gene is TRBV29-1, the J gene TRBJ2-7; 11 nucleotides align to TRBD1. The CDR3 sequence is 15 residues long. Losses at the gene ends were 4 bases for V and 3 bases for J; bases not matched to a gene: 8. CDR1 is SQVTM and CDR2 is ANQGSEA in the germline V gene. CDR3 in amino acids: CSVALGGQGVYEQYV. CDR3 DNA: TGCAGCGTTGCATTAGGGGGACAGGGGGTCTACGAGCAGTACGTC.